One and the same sample provided the 5 T cell receptor beta chains below, sequenced in a study of blood T cell repertoires in COVID-19. Here immunoSEQ multiplex PCR was the method, and the copy in TCRdb shows in-frame clones only, minus some. The table lists about half a million clones, 80% to 90% of them singletons, with about 3% in the top ten. Material for sequencing was peripheral blood. These receptors all stem from a human donor in a cohort sampled during active COVID-19.

The chain couples TRBV6-5 to TRBJ2-3; possibly TRBD2 for D (5 bases). V was trimmed by 2 bases and J by 6 bases, leaving 9 bases between them. The length of the CDR3 is 13 residues. Germline-derived CDR1 and CDR2 are MNHEY and SVGAGI. The CDR3 bases are TGTGCCAGCAGTTACCGGACTGGGGATACGCAGTATTTT. Its protein is CASSYRTGDTQYF.

The V and J genes are TRBV3-1 (or the pseudogene TRBV3-2) and TRBJ1-1; 8 bases agree with TRBD1. CDR1 and CDR2 from the germline V gene are LGHDT and YNNKEL (reference sequence). V lost 5 bases to trimming and J lost 3 bases; unmatched junction nucleotides: 20. The CDR3 has 19 residues. The chain's CDR3 is CASSNGQGMWGRRDTEAFF. The CDR3 DNA reads as TGTGCCAGCAGCAACGGACAGGGTATGTGGGGTAGGAGGGACACTGAAGCTTTCTTT.

V and J are TRBV5-1 and TRBJ1-3, with D possibly matching TRBD1 (5 bases). The CDR3 extends over 14 amino acids. Trimming shortened V by 3 bases and J by 2 bases, and 9 bases separated the two germline ends. The germline V gene has CDR1 SGHRS and CDR2 YFSETQ. This CDR3 reads CASSSSGTGNTIYF. CDR3 coding DNA: TGCGCCAGCAGCTCATCAGGGACTGGAAACACCATATATTTT.

The J gene is TRBJ2-1, the V gene TRBV3-1 (or the pseudogene TRBV3-2), with 7 bases that match TRBD2. V shed 1 base, J shed 7 bases, and the junction held 4 bases outside the gene matches. CDR1 and CDR2 from the germline V gene are LGHDT and YNNKEL (reference sequence). The CDR3 is made up of 14 amino acids. CDR3 amino acids: CASSQVGTINEQFF. As DNA, the CDR3 is TGTGCCAGCAGCCAAGTGGGGACTATAAATGAGCAGTTCTTC.

The chain is built from TRBV27 and TRBJ1-2, with D tentatively TRBD1 (6 bases). V was trimmed by 2 bases and J by 7 bases, leaving 14 bases between them. CDR1 MNHEY and CDR2 SMNVEV come from the germline V gene (reference sequence). The CDR3 is made up of 14 amino acids. The CDR3 sequence is CASSLGRGFSGYTF. Written as DNA, the CDR3 is TGTGCCAGCAGTTTAGGCAGGGGTTTTTCTGGCTACACCTTC.